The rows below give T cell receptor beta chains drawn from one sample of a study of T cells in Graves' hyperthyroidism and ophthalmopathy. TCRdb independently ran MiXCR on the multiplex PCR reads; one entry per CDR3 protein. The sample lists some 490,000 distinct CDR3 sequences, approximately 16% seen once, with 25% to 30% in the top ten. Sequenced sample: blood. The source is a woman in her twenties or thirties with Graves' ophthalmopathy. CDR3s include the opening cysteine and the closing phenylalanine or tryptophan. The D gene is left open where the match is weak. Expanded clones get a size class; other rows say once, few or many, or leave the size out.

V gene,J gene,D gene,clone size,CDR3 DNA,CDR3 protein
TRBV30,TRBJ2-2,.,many,TGTGCCTCATATAAGGGCGTCACCGGGGAGCTGTTTTTT,CASYKGVTGELFF
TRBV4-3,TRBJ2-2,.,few,TGCGCCAGCAGCCCACTAGCCGCTAACACCGGGGAGCTGTTTTTT,CASSPLAANTGELFF
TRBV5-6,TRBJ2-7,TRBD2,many,TGTGCCAGCAGCTTTGGCGGGAGTCTCGGCGAGCAGTACTTC,CASSFGGSLGEQYF
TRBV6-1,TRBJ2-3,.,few,TGTGCCAGCAGCCCGGTGGGGCGCGGAGATACGCAGTATTTT,CASSPVGRGDTQYF
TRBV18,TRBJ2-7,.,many,TGTGCCAGCTCACCAGATTCTTCCTGGGATGAGGACGAGCAGTACTTC,CASSPDSSWDEDEQYF
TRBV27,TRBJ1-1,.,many,TGTGCCAGCAGTTTAACAGGGCTGAACACTGAAGCTTTCTTT,CASSLTGLNTEAFF
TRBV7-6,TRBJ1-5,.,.,TGTGCCAGCAGCTCGTTCGGGACAAATCAGCCCCAGCATTTT,CASSSFGTNQPQHF
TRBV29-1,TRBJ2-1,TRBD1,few,TGCAGCGCCGAGGACAGGGGTAATGAGCAGTTCTTC,CSAEDRGNEQFF
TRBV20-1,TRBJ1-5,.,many,TGCAGTGCTACGACGGGACCTGGAGATCAGCCCCAGCATTTT,CSATTGPGDQPQHF
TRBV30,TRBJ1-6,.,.,TGTGCCTGGAGTTCTAGAATTTTTAATTCACCCCTCCACTTT,CAWSSRIFNSPLHF
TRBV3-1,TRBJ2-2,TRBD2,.,TGTGCCAGCAGCCAAGATAGGGCTAGCGGGACCTCCGGGGAGCTGTTTTTT,CASSQDRASGTSGELFF
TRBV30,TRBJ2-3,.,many,TGTGCCTGGAGTGCGGACATTAAAGATTCGGATACGCAGTATTTT,CAWSADIKDSDTQYF
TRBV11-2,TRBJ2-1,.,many,TGTGCCAGCAGCTTTCGCCCATACAATGAGCAGTTCTTC,CASSFRPYNEQFF
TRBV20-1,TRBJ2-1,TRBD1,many,TGCAGTGCCCCATGGACAGGGAGCAGCAATGAGCAGTTCTTC,CSAPWTGSSNEQFF
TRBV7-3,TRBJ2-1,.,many,TGTGCCAGCAGCTTATGGAGCAGCGGAGGCAATGAGCAGTTCTTC,CASSLWSSGGNEQFF
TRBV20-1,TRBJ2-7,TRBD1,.,TGCAGTGCTAGAGATGGGGCAGGGGGTTTCTACGAGCAGTACTTC,CSARDGAGGFYEQYF
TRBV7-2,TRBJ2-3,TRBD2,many,TGTGCCAGCAGCTTATTGGGCGGGAGGGCCACAGATACGCAGTATTTT,CASSLLGGRATDTQYF
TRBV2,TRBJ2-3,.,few,TGTGCCAGCAGTCATCTAGTGAGGGACGAAGATACGCAGTATTTT,CASSHLVRDEDTQYF
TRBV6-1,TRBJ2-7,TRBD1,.,TGTGCCAGCAATCAGGGACAGGGGCTATCCTACGAGCAGTACTTC,CASNQGQGLSYEQYF